This TCR beta chain is drawn from a study of cytomegalovirus exposure and HLA in healthy donors. Study conclusions and caveats: DRB1 showed the most TCR associations and HLA-C the fewest in a later analysis, as rates varied by HLA locus. In vitro assays verified that three CMV-associated chains recognized CMV antigens specifically.

Details on this clone: The antigen is unknown.

Germline V CDR1 and CDR2: GTSNPN, SVGIG (reference sequence). V trimming: 0 bases; J trimming: 1 base; junction bases outside the gene matches: 11. The CDR3 has 19 amino acids. The PCR employed 60 Vbeta primers together with 13 Jbeta primers. Original handling: Later analysis identified some 80 million unique TCR beta chains, 9 million to 13 million shared. Clones were read by immunoSEQ multiplex PCR, and TCRdb kept only the in-frame ones, dropping some. V, J and clone size derive from that table, while D and trimming were established from the DNA sequence. Among approximately 150,000 clones listed, roughly 80% were seen once.

The sequence was collected from a man between 18 and 29 years old in good health and CMV-seropositive. The specimen was PBMCs. V usage is TRBV30 and J usage is TRBJ2-2; 10 nucleotides agree with TRBD1. The CDR3 sequence is CAWSVGIGTGAMNTGELFF. In DNA form, the CDR3 reads TGTGCCTGGAGTGTAGGTATTGGGACAGGGGCAATGAACACCGGGGAGCTGTTTTTT.